One and the same sample provided the 32 T cell receptor beta chains below, sequenced in a study of early T cells in non-severe SARS-CoV-2 infection. TCRdb re-analysed the 5' RACE reads in MiXCR, keeping a single row per CDR3 protein. The sample lists roughly 93,000 distinct CDR3 sequences, roughly 9.6% occurring once. What was sequenced was whole blood. Receptors were obtained from an adult who was a healthcare worker with PCR-confirmed SARS-CoV-2 infection or an uninfected control (not recorded which).

This chain links TRBV7-9 with TRBJ2-5, with 7 bases identical to TRBD1. The CDR3 contains 16 residues. Germline V lookup: CDR1 SEHNR, CDR2 FQNEAQ (reference sequence). Trimming took 4 bases from V and 1 from J; bases not matched to a gene: 9. The CDR3 here is CASSSHGTELQETQYF. The CDR3 DNA is TGTGCCAGCAGCTCGCACGGGACAGAGCTCCAAGAGACCCAGTACTTC.

The J gene is TRBJ2-1, the V gene TRBV7-3; 10 positions agree with TRBD2. The junction had 7 bases not matched to a gene; V was cut back by 7 bases and J by 10 bases. CDR1 is SGHTA, CDR2 FQGTGA, per germline. The length of the CDR3 is 13 residues. The CDR3 reads CASTPGTSAEQFF. DNA of the CDR3: TGTGCCAGCACCCCCGGGACTAGCGCCGAGCAGTTCTTC.

The V and J genes are TRBV20-1 and TRBJ2-7; D might be TRBD1 (7 bases). Trimming cost V 0 bases and J 2 bases, with 14 bases left between them. The CDR3 contains 15 residues. Per germline, CDR1 DFQATT and CDR2 SNEGSKA (reference sequence). The CDR3 DNA reads as TGCAGTGCTAGAGATCTCACAGGGGAGGCCTACGAGCAGTACTTC. Its protein product is CSARDLTGEAYEQYF.

The chain couples TRBV7-9 to TRBJ1-1, with D tentatively TRBD1 (5 bases). Germline assignment: CDR1 SEHNR and CDR2 FQNEAQ (reference sequence). The CDR3 consists of 14 residues. V was cut by 1 base and J by 4 bases, with 10 bases left in between. CDR3 in DNA: TGTGCCAGCAGCTTAGGGGCGGGACGCACTGAAGCTTTCTTT. Protein sequence: CASSLGAGRTEAFF.

This clonotype has a handful of counts. This chain links TRBV5-1 with TRBJ2-1, with TRBD2 identical over 7 bases. The germline V gene has CDR1 SGHRS and CDR2 YFSETQ. Trimming at V came to 5 bases and at J to 0 bases, leaving 5 bases not matched to a gene. The CDR3 is 15 residues long. This CDR3 reads CASREGGSSYNEQFF. The CDR3 bases are TGCGCCAGCAGGGAGGGCGGGAGCTCCTACAATGAGCAGTTCTTC.

This clonotype has only a few counts. The J gene is TRBJ2-1, the V gene TRBV11-2; TRBD2 aligns across 8 bases. With 4 bases clipped from V and 8 bases from J, the junction kept 10 bases outside the gene matches. Germline CDR1 and CDR2: SGHAT and FQNNGV. The CDR3 contains 15 residues. CDR3 bases: TGTGCCAGCAGCTACCGGGGGGGCGGGCTCGATGAGCAGTTCTTC. Amino acids: CASSYRGGGLDEQFF.

V and J are TRBV6-6 and TRBJ1-2, with D perhaps TRBD1 (6 bases). V gave up 9 bases and J gave up 2 bases, with 16 bases separating them. Germline V gives CDR1 MNHNY, CDR2 SVGAGI (reference sequence). This CDR3 is built from 14 residues. DNA of the CDR3: TGTGCCAGTAGGCAACAGGGTTCGAACTATGGCTACACCTTC. Translating gives CASRQQGSNYGYTF.

The gene calls are TRBV6-1 and TRBJ2-7; D is tentatively TRBD1 or TRBD2 (5 bases each). The CDR3 contains 15 residues. V lost 3 bases and J lost 5, with 17 bases in between. Germline-derived CDR1 and CDR2 are MNHNS and SASEGT. CDR3 DNA: TGTGCCAGCAGTGATCCGGGGACCCAGGCCCACGAGCAGTACTTC. This translates into CASSDPGTQAHEQYF.

The rearrangement joins TRBV15 to TRBJ2-2, with D hard to call. Trimming took off 0 bases at V and 1 base at J, with 9 bases between the two ends. The CDR3 contains 16 residues. Germline CDR1 reads LNHNV; CDR2 reads YYDKDF (reference sequence). The CDR3 is CATSRDTGLNTGELFF. CDR3 sequence (DNA): TGTGCCACCAGCAGAGATACGGGTCTGAACACCGGGGAGCTGTTTTTT.

This clonotype was seen repeatedly, ten times or more. The gene calls are TRBV29-1 and TRBJ2-2; possible D gene TRBD2, 6 bases. The CDR3 contains 12 residues. From germline, CDR1 is SQVTM and CDR2 ANQGSEA. The V end lost 7 bases, the J end lost 6 bases, and 12 bases lay between the germline ends. The CDR3 region is CSGSRRAGELFF. In DNA, the CDR3 is TGCAGCGGATCAAGGAGGGCCGGGGAGCTGTTTTTT.

The rearrangement joins TRBV5-1 to TRBJ2-1; D gene uncertain. The CDR3 runs to 13 residues. Trimming pared 5 bases from V and 0 bases from J, leaving 6 bases between. Germline assignment: CDR1 SGHRS and CDR2 YFSETQ. The CDR3 nucleotides read TGCGCCAGCAGGGCGGACTCCTACAATGAGCAGTTCTTC. Its translation: CASRADSYNEQFF.

This clonotype was recorded a few times. CDR3 bases: TGTGCCACCAGGGGAGGGGTCGCATCCACTGAAGCTTTCTTT. It yields the protein CATRGGVASTEAFF. The V call is TRBV24-1, the J call TRBJ1-1; tentative D call: TRBD1 (5 bases). Germline V gives CDR1 KGHDR, CDR2 SFDVKD. V lost 7 bases and J lost 4, with 15 bases in between. CDR3 length: 14 amino acids.

This rearrangement joins TRBV2 to TRBJ2-7, with D unresolved. Germline CDR1 is SNHLY and CDR2 is FYNNEI. The CDR3 sequence is 14 residues long. Trimming pared 7 bases from V and 0 bases from J, leaving 13 bases between. The CDR3 loop reads CASNGYGDSYEQYF. CDR3 bases: TGTGCCAGCAACGGTTACGGCGACTCCTACGAGCAGTACTTC.

V gene TRBV5-4 combines with J gene TRBJ2-1; 8 bases agree with TRBD2. V trimming: 0 bases; J trimming: 0 bases; junction bases outside the gene matches: 5. This CDR3 is 17 amino acids long. The germline gives CDR1 SGHNT, CDR2 YYREEE (reference sequence). CDR3: CASSLVGLGSSYNEQFF. CDR3 DNA sequence: TGTGCCAGCAGCTTGGTGGGACTAGGCTCCTCCTACAATGAGCAGTTCTTC.

This clonotype was picked up many times. This sequence joins TRBV7-9 and TRBJ2-7; TRBD1 or TRBD2 may be the D gene (7 bases each). Trimming pared 5 bases from V and 2 bases from J, leaving 13 bases between. The V gene's germline CDR1 is SEHNR and CDR2 FQNEAQ (reference sequence). The CDR3 consists of 14 residues. CDR3: CASSPTGTTYEQYF. CDR3 DNA: TGTGCCAGCAGCCCGACAGGGACTACCTACGAGCAGTACTTC. Combining the CDR3 with reference TRBV7-9 and TRBJ2-7 gives the whole variable domain DTGVSQNPRHKITKRGQNVTFRCDPISEHNRLYWYRQTLGQGPEFLTYFQNEAQLEKSRLLSDRFSAERPKGSFSTLEIQRTEQGDSAMYLCASSPTGTTYEQYFGPGTRLTVT.

This clonotype is labeled medium-sized. This sequence joins TRBV30 and TRBJ2-7; 8 bases map to TRBD2. With V trimmed by 4 bases and J by 2 bases, 7 bases remained unmatched. Per germline, CDR1 GTSNPN and CDR2 SVGIG (reference sequence). The CDR3 spans 14 residues. The CDR3 DNA reads TGTGCCTGGAATGCGGGAGGCCTTACCTACGAGCAGTACTTC. Amino acids: CAWNAGGLTYEQYF.

The chain has TRBV20-1 and TRBJ2-1; no reliable D call. The germline CDR1 and CDR2 sequences are DFQATT and SNEGSKA (reference sequence). V lost 6 bases, J lost 2 bases, and 11 bases lay in between. The CDR3 consists of 13 residues. The CDR3 is CSANSETYNEQFF. The CDR3 region has the DNA TGCAGTGCGAACAGCGAAACCTACAATGAGCAGTTCTTC.

This clonotype was observed a few times. This sequence joins TRBV28 and TRBJ1-2; a possible D gene is TRBD1 (6 bases). V was clipped by 2 bases and J by 6 bases, with 10 bases between them. This CDR3 region has 13 residues. The V gene's germline CDR1 is MDHEN and CDR2 SYDVKM. The CDR3: CASSLNRDHGYTF. The CDR3 region has the DNA TGTGCCAGCAGTTTAAACAGGGACCATGGCTACACCTTC.

J is TRBJ1-5 and V is TRBV7-2; unclear D gene. This CDR3 is 17 amino acids long. Germline-derived CDR1 and CDR2 are SGHTA and FQGNSA. Trimming pared 3 bases from V and 5 bases from J, leaving 20 bases between. CDR3 bases: TGTGCCAGCAGCTTGGGTACGGTTACAAAGCCACATCAGCCCCAGCATTTT. This sequence encodes CASSLGTVTKPHQPQHF.

This clonotype occurred many times. The V gene is TRBV27, the J gene TRBJ2-5; 10 nucleotides agree with TRBD2. Germline V gene lookup returns CDR1 MNHEY and CDR2 SMNVEV (reference sequence). This CDR3 is built from 16 residues. V dropped 5 bases and J dropped 0; count of bases not matched to a gene: 6. CDR3 in amino acids: CASSPGTSVYQETQYF. The CDR3 nucleotides read TGTGCCAGCAGTCCTGGGACTAGCGTTTACCAAGAGACCCAGTACTTC.

This clonotype was seen at least ten times. The rearrangement joins TRBV7-8 to TRBJ2-7; TRBD1 aligns across 8 bases. The CDR3 has 16 amino acids. After removal of 5 bases from V and 5 bases from J, the junction contained 14 bases not matched to a gene. CDR1 and CDR2 (germline): SGHVS, FQNEAQ. The CDR3 coding sequence is TGTGCCAGCAGCAAAGGAGTTGGGACAGGCTCGCACGAGCAGTACTTC. Translation: CASSKGVGTGSHEQYF.

The gene calls are TRBV20-1 and TRBJ2-5; TRBD2 agrees at 10 bases. Germline CDR1 reads DFQATT; CDR2 reads SNEGSKA (reference sequence). Trimming removed 3 bases from V and 4 bases from J; junction bases left unmatched: 8. The CDR3 length is 15 residues. Here the CDR3 DNA reads TGCAGTGCTAGCGGGCTAGCGGGAGCCGGAGAGACCCAGTACTTC. Amino acid sequence: CSASGLAGAGETQYF.

This clonotype has a handful of counts. V is TRBV30 and J is TRBJ2-4; 7 positions match TRBD1. Germline-derived CDR1 and CDR2 are GTSNPN and SVGIG (reference sequence). The CDR3 is 13 amino acids. The V and J ends lost 0 bases and 6 bases, in that order; junction bases with no gene match: 2. The CDR3 sequence: CAWSVNRGNIQYF. The CDR3 DNA reads TGTGCCTGGAGTGTAAACAGGGGAAACATTCAGTACTTC.

This clonotype has more than one count but fewer than ten. The chain links TRBV24-1 to TRBJ2-1, with 7 bases aligning to TRBD1. Losses at the gene ends were 4 bases for V and 3 bases for J; bases not matched to a gene: 8. The CDR3 totals 16 residues. CDR1 is KGHDR and CDR2 is SFDVKD in the germline V gene. This chain's CDR3 is CATSDLDRVSYNEQFF. The CDR3 nucleotides read TGTGCCACCAGTGACCTTGACAGGGTTAGCTACAATGAGCAGTTCTTC.

With regard to this clonotype: Given a much more abundant clone one base away, this may be a read error. This CDR3 reads CASSLDPNTEAFF. For the CDR3, the DNA is TGTGCCAGCAGCTTGGACCCGAACACTGAAGCTTTCTTT. The chain uses TRBV9 and TRBJ1-1; the D is unclear. Per germline, CDR1 SGDLS and CDR2 YYNGEE. V dropped 4 bases and J dropped 1 base, with 8 bases sitting between them. This CDR3 spans 13 amino acids.

V gene TRBV2 combines with J gene TRBJ2-3; 10 positions match TRBD1. Germline V lookup: CDR1 SNHLY, CDR2 FYNNEI. With V trimmed by 4 bases and J by 5 bases, 3 bases remained unmatched. The CDR3 covers 14 residues. CDR3 DNA: TGTGCCAGCAGTGGAGACAGGGGGCAAGATACGCAGTATTTT. Translation gives CASSGDRGQDTQYF.

This clonotype was observed at least ten times. The chain carries TRBV20-1 and TRBJ1-1; a possible D gene is TRBD1 (5 bases). The CDR3 runs to 14 residues. V dropped 6 bases and J dropped 4 bases, with 18 bases sitting between them. Germline loops: CDR1 DFQATT, CDR2 SNEGSKA (reference sequence). The CDR3: CSAHTTGGVTEAFF. The CDR3 bases are TGCAGTGCCCATACCACAGGAGGGGTCACTGAAGCTTTCTTT.

This clonotype showed up many times. A junction boundary mismatches the germline segment, possibly from a read error. The gene calls are TRBV3-1 and TRBJ2-1; 10 nucleotides match TRBD1. The germline V gene has CDR1 LGHDT and CDR2 YNNKEL (reference sequence). This CDR3 contains 15 residues. CDR3: CASSLDRGSSNEQFF. In nucleotides, the CDR3 is TGTGCCAGCAGCCTGGACAGGGGGTCCTCCAATGAGCAGTTCTTC.

Comments on this clonotype: Relative to the germline gene, one junction end is altered; a read error may explain this. The chain has TRBV12-5 and TRBJ1-1; TRBD1 matches at 8 bases. CDR3 length: 14 amino acids. Germline-derived CDR1 and CDR2 are LGHNT and FRNRAP. CDR3 loop: CASGPRQGNTEVFF. CDR3 bases: TGTGCTAGTGGTCCCCGACAGGGGAACACTGAAGTTTTCTTT. Looking up the rest from reference TRBV12-5 and TRBJ1-1 gives the full variable domain: DARVTQTPRHKVTEMGQEVTMRCQPILGHNTVFWYRQTMMQGLELLAYFRNRAPLDDSGMPKDRFSAEMPDATLATLKIQPSEPRDSAVYFCASGPRQGNTEVFFGQGTRLTVV.

The gene calls are TRBV9 and TRBJ1-3; the D is unclear. V dropped 4 bases and J dropped 3 bases, with 11 bases sitting between them. This CDR3 has 14 residues. Germline V gives CDR1 SGDLS, CDR2 YYNGEE. CDR3 loop: CASSLRERGNTIYF. DNA of the CDR3: TGTGCCAGCAGCCTACGGGAGCGTGGAAACACCATATATTTT.

This clonotype came up a few times. The rearrangement links TRBV5-1 to TRBJ2-1, with 10 bases identical to TRBD2. CDR3 length: 16 amino acids. Germline V CDR1 and CDR2: SGHRS, YFSETQ. V shed 0 bases, J shed 6 bases, and the junction held 6 bases outside the gene matches. The CDR3 here is CASSLGRTSGLNEQFF. The CDR3 DNA sequence: TGCGCCAGCAGCTTGGGACGGACTAGCGGACTCAATGAGCAGTTCTTC.

This clonotype showed up just a few times. The rearrangement joins TRBV18 to TRBJ2-1, with 7 bases matching TRBD1. CDR1 and CDR2 from the germline V gene are KGHSH and LQKENI. J lost 3 bases, V lost 0 bases, and 5 bases had no gene match. The CDR3 runs to 16 residues. This CDR3 is CASSPPWTGDYNEQFF. The CDR3 DNA reads TGTGCCAGCTCACCACCCTGGACAGGAGACTACAATGAGCAGTTCTTC.